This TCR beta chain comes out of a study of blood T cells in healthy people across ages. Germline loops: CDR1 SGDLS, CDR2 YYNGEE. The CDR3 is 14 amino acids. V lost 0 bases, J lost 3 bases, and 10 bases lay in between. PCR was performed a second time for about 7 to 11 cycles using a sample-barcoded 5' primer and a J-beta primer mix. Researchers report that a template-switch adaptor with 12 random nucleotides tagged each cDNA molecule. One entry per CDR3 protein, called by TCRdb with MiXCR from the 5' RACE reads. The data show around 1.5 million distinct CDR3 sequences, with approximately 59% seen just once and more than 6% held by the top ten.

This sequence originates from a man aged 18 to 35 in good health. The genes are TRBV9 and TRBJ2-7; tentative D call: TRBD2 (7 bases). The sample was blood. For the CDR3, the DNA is TGTGCCAGCAGCGTAGGGGGGGGCTTCTACGAGCAGTACTTC. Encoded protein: CASSVGGGFYEQYF. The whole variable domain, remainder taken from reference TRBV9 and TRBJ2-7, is DSGVTQTPKHLITATGQRVTLRCSPRSGDLSVYWYQQSLDQGLQFLIQYYNGEERAKGNILERFSAQQFPDLHSELNLSSLELGDSALYFCASSVGGGFYEQYFGPGTRLTVT.